This is a list of T cell receptor beta chains from one sample in a study of blood T cell repertoires in COVID-19. Assay used: immunoSEQ multiplex PCR; TCRdb lists only in-frame clones, some missing. This table holds 300,000 to 450,000 clones, more than 70% found once. The sequencing input was PBMCs or T cells enriched from blood (not recorded which). The receptors come from a woman under 30 who had recovered from COVID-19. The CDR3 runs from the conserved cysteine through the conserved F or W. D genes are given only for firm matches. Size tells how often a clone was seen (once, few, many) or the class of an expanded clone, and some rows leave it out.

v_call,d_call,clone_size,cdr3_length,j_call,cdr3_aa,cdr3_nt
TRBV18,-,-,15,TRBJ1-1,CASSPSPGRDTEAFF,TGTGCCAGCTCACCTAGCCCCGGGAGGGACACTGAAGCTTTCTTT
TRBV12-3/TRBV12-4,-,-,12,TRBJ1-1,CASSQGFTEAFF,TGTGCCAGCTCTCAGGGCTTCACTGAAGCTTTCTTT
TRBV14,TRBD1,once,15,TRBJ2-2,CASSQDLRGSGELFF,TGTGCCAGCAGCCAAGATCTCAGGGGGAGTGGGGAGCTGTTTTTT
TRBV2,-,-,16,TRBJ2-3,CASSDPAGVDTDTQYF,TGTGCCAGCAGTGACCCGGCAGGGGTTGACACAGATACGCAGTATTTT
TRBV10-3,-,-,15,TRBJ2-3,CAISESRSVPGPQYF,TGTGCCATCAGTGAGTCGAGAAGCGTCCCCGGTCCGCAGTATTTT
TRBV12-5,-,-,16,TRBJ1-3,CASGESNAGPGNTIYF,TGTGCTAGTGGTGAGAGCAACGCGGGTCCTGGAAACACCATATATTTT
TRBV9,-,-,14,TRBJ1-2,CASSPGGGARGYTF,TGTGCCAGCAGCCCGGGAGGCGGGGCGCGGGGCTACACCTTC
TRBV5-1,TRBD1,-,16,TRBJ1-4,CASSSQPQGAEEKLFF,TGCGCCAGCAGCTCACAGCCCCAGGGGGCGGAGGAAAAACTGTTTTTT
TRBV7-9,-,-,12,TRBJ1-3,CASSLGGNTIYF,TGTGCCAGCAGCTTGGGCGGAAACACCATATATTTT
TRBV5-1,-,-,14,TRBJ1-1,CASSLEGVNTEAFF,TGCGCCAGCAGCTTGGAGGGGGTGAACACTGAAGCTTTCTTT
TRBV4-1,-,-,15,TRBJ2-2,CASSQGGSGPGELFF,TGCGCCAGCAGCCAAGGAGGATCGGGTCCCGGGGAGCTGTTTTTT